The following is a T cell receptor beta chain sequence with its context. Its antigen remains unidentified. This record belongs to a study of CD8+ T cells in alopecia areata. For the study at large: The drug, oral tofacitinib, was given to treated patients at 5 to 10 mg twice daily.

General study points: Many expanded lesional clones stayed in scalp and blood while on tofacitinib.

Investigators isolated RNA and reverse transcribed it into cDNA to act as the sequencing template. Produced via immunoSEQ multiplex PCR; TCRdb's table is partial and in-frame only. The sample lists around 97,000 clones, approximately 90% seen once, with around 10% in the top ten. Stated treatment: oral pan-JAK inhibitor, 5-10 mg twice daily. Peripheral blood and lesional scalp punch biopsies were taken from alopecia areata patients. Germline CDR1 is SGDLS and CDR2 is YYNGEE. There are 18 residues in the CDR3. Trimming at V came to 7 bases and at J to 3 bases, leaving 18 bases not matched to a gene. This TCR derives from a human donor with alopecia areata. The chain combines TRBV9 with TRBJ2-5; 10 nucleotides line up with TRBD2. Here the sequenced sample was CD8+ T cells sorted from blood, taken at approximately week 31, from a patient treated with tofacitinib. CDR3 loop: CASGSAGRSGRAKETQYF. The DNA for the CDR3 is TGTGCCAGCGGCTCAGCAGGTCGGAGCGGGAGGGCCAAAGAGACCCAGTACTTC.